Below, 18 T cell receptor beta chains from the same sample are listed, as sequenced in a study of identical twins. MiXCR, run by TCRdb on the 5' RACE reads, gives a single entry per CDR3 protein. This sample has under 900,000 distinct CDR3 sequences; about 12% occur once, and the top ten carry around 1.5%. The sample was also reused in another study, on yellow fever vaccine responses in identical twins.

Sequenced input: PBMCs. These receptor sequences come from a woman under 30 in good health.

J is TRBJ1-2 and V is TRBV2, with TRBD1 matching 8 bases. V trimming: 7 bases; J trimming: 5 bases; junction bases outside the gene matches: 9. The CDR3 is 14 residues long. Germline lookup yields CDR1 SNHLY and CDR2 FYNNEI. CDR3 loop: CASTGQGGGYGYTF. CDR3 DNA sequence: TGTGCCAGCACCGGACAGGGCGGCGGGTATGGCTACACCTTC.

Only a few counts were recorded for this clonotype. This chain connects TRBV24-1 to TRBJ2-5, with D uncertain. This CDR3 has 12 amino acids. Germline V gives CDR1 KGHDR, CDR2 SFDVKD. Trimming cost V 3 bases and J 4 bases, with 5 bases left between them. The DNA of the CDR3 is TGTGCCACCAGTGATCCAGGAGAGACCCAGTACTTC. Its translation is CATSDPGETQYF.

The CDR3 DNA sequence: TGTGCCACCAGCAGAGCAAATCAGCCCCAGCATTTT. Protein product: CATSRANQPQHF. The rearrangement uses TRBV15 and TRBJ1-5; the D is unclear. Trimming cost V 1 base and J 4 bases, with 2 bases left between them. The CDR3 consists of 12 residues. In germline, CDR1 is LNHNV, CDR2 YYDKDF (reference sequence).

This clonotype was counted a few times. V usage is TRBV4-2 and J usage is TRBJ2-2, with TRBD1 matching over 9 bases. Germline V CDR1 and CDR2: LGHNA, YNFKEQ. V shed 0 bases and J 4 bases; nucleotides not matched to a gene: 3. This CDR3 is 16 amino acids long. The DNA for the CDR3 is TGTGCCAGCAGCCAAGAGGACAGGGGCATCACCGGGGAGCTGTTTTTT. This translates into CASSQEDRGITGELFF.

The chain couples TRBV6-1 to TRBJ2-2; D is perhaps TRBD1 or TRBD2 (7 bases each). Germline CDR1 and CDR2: MNHNS and SASEGT. The CDR3 extends over 14 amino acids. Deletions cut 9 bases from V and 5 bases from J, with 16 bases between. The CDR3 bases are TGTGCCAGTCTTTACAGGGGAGGGACCGGGGAGCTGTTTTTT. Translation gives CASLYRGGTGELFF.

V gene TRBV12-3 or TRBV12-4 combines with J gene TRBJ2-7; D not resolved. Trimming took 5 bases from V and 6 from J, leaving 8 bases between them. This CDR3 spans 11 amino acids. In nucleotides, the CDR3 is TGTGCCAGCAGTCAAAGTGGCGAGCAGTACTTC. Protein: CASSQSGEQYF.

This clonotype was detected only a few times. This chain uses TRBV5-1 with TRBJ1-1; tentatively, D is TRBD1 (5 bases). Germline loops: CDR1 SGHRS, CDR2 YFSETQ. The V end lost 7 bases, the J end lost 0 bases, and 13 bases lay between the germline ends. There are 14 residues in the CDR3. The CDR3 is CASGPGPMNTEAFF. The CDR3 bases are TGCGCCAGCGGTCCGGGGCCCATGAACACTGAAGCTTTCTTT.

This clonotype was seen a few times. The rearrangement joins TRBV14 to TRBJ2-7, with D hard to call. The CDR3 runs to 11 residues. Trimming removed 8 bases from V and 2 bases from J, with 7 bases in between. Germline V gene lookup returns CDR1 SGHDN and CDR2 FVKESK. The CDR3 region has the DNA TGTGCCAGCCCGGAGACCTACGAGCAGTACTTC. As protein: CASPETYEQYF.

The chain employs TRBV15 and TRBJ2-5; D is unresolved. Trimming removed 2 bases at V and 5 bases at J, with 9 bases between. Germline-derived CDR1 and CDR2 are LNHNV and YYDKDF (reference sequence). The CDR3 has 13 amino acids. Written as DNA, the CDR3 is TGTGCCACCAGCAGATCTCGGACGGAGACCCAGTACTTC. As protein: CATSRSRTETQYF.

The chain is built from TRBV5-1 and TRBJ2-2; D gene unclear. Trimming removed 4 bases from V and 0 bases from J, with 7 bases in between. Germline CDR1 and CDR2: SGHRS and YFSETQ. The CDR3 contains 14 residues. The CDR3 bases are TGCGCCAGCAGCCCTTACCCGAACACCGGGGAGCTGTTTTTT. Amino acid sequence: CASSPYPNTGELFF.

This clonotype has just one count. This sequence joins TRBV28 and TRBJ2-1; TRBD2 aligns across 8 bases. The CDR3 is made up of 16 amino acids. With 5 bases clipped from V and 8 bases from J, the junction kept 14 bases outside the gene matches. Germline CDR1 MDHEN, CDR2 SYDVKM. CDR3 coding DNA: TGTGCCAGCAGTACCCGTCGGAGCGGGAGTTCTTATGAGCAGTTCTTC. Residues: CASSTRRSGSSYEQFF.

The gene calls are TRBV7-2 and TRBJ1-5; no reliable D call. This CDR3 is built from 15 residues. V dropped 3 bases and J dropped 4 bases, with 13 bases sitting between them. The germline gives CDR1 SGHTA, CDR2 FQGNSA. The CDR3 nucleotides are TGTGCCAGCAGCTTGTTATCTGGTGTTAATCAGCCCCAGCATTTT. It yields the protein CASSLLSGVNQPQHF.

This clonotype was recorded many times. Relative to the germline gene, one junction end is altered; a read error may explain this. The chain joins TRBV5-1 to TRBJ2-1; 10 bases are a match to TRBD2. Germline lookup yields CDR1 SGHRS and CDR2 YFSETQ. CDR3 length equals 15 residues. CDR3 sequence reads: CASSSSGGSYNEQFF. The CDR3 nucleotides read TGTGCCAGCAGTAGTAGCGGGGGGTCCTACAATGAGCAGTTCTTC.

The sample holds a few counts of this clonotype. V gene TRBV6-2 or TRBV6-3 combines with J gene TRBJ1-1; D is perhaps TRBD1 (6 bases). CDR3 size: 14 residues. Germline CDR1 reads MNHEY; CDR2 reads SVGEGT. The V end lost 5 bases, the J end lost 4 bases, and 14 bases lay between the germline ends. The CDR3 nucleotides read TGTGCCAGCAGTCAGGGGTTCACGGGCACTGAAGCTTTCTTT. It specifies CASSQGFTGTEAFF.

The chain is built from TRBV20-1 and TRBJ2-7; maybe TRBD1 (6 bases). Germline values: CDR1 DFQATT, CDR2 SNEGSKA (reference sequence). Trimming removed 1 base at V and 7 bases at J, with 23 bases between. CDR3 size: 16 residues. The CDR3 is CSARGPDRRYLWEQYV. The CDR3 DNA reads TGCAGTGCTAGAGGCCCCGACAGGCGCTATTTATGGGAGCAGTACGTC.

V usage is TRBV14 and J usage is TRBJ2-7; D is ambiguous. The CDR3 loop spans 11 amino acids. The V gene's germline CDR1 is SGHDN and CDR2 FVKESK. Trimming took off 0 bases at V and 6 bases at J, with 3 bases between the two ends. The CDR3 sequence: CASSQESEQYF. The CDR3 DNA sequence: TGTGCCAGCAGCCAAGAAAGCGAGCAGTACTTC.

The sample holds a few counts of this clonotype. The V call is TRBV5-1, the J call TRBJ2-7, with TRBD1 as a possible D gene (6 bases). V shed 4 bases and J shed 3 bases, with 14 bases lying between them. CDR1 SGHRS and CDR2 YFSETQ come from the germline V gene. The CDR3 runs to 14 residues. CDR3 sequence (DNA): TGCGCCAGCAGCCCGGGACAATGGGGCTACGAGCAGTACGTC. This codes for CASSPGQWGYEQYV.

This clonotype turned up a few times. The chain uses TRBV6-2 or TRBV6-3 and TRBJ2-1; no clear D. CDR1 MNHEY and CDR2 SVGEGT come from the germline V gene. Between the trimmed V and J ends, which lost 7 bases and 1 base, there was a span of 8 bases. The CDR3 covers 13 residues. The CDR3 nucleotides are TGTGCCAGCAAGGACGGATCCTACAATGAGCAGTTCTTC. It translates to CASKDGSYNEQFF.